The entry below describes one T cell receptor beta chain. This sample is drawn from a study of shared clonotypes between healthy human individuals. TCRdb's copy holds only in-frame clones and misses some; the assay was immunoSEQ multiplex PCR. Of about 1.5 million clones in the sample, around 98% were seen once. Unmatched junction bases numbered 2, after V lost 2 bases and J lost 2 bases. Germline lookup yields CDR1 KGHSH and CDR2 LQKENI. The CDR3 is made up of 16 amino acids. This receptor was obtained from a man aged 25 to 45 in good health. This rearrangement joins TRBV18 to TRBJ2-1; 11 positions match TRBD2. Sequencing input: naive CD4+ T cells sorted from blood. Described subset: CD45RA+ positively selected. CDR3 sequence reads: CASSPKTSGTYNEQFF. In DNA, the CDR3 is TGTGCCAGCTCACCAAAGACTAGCGGGACCTACAATGAGCAGTTCTTC.